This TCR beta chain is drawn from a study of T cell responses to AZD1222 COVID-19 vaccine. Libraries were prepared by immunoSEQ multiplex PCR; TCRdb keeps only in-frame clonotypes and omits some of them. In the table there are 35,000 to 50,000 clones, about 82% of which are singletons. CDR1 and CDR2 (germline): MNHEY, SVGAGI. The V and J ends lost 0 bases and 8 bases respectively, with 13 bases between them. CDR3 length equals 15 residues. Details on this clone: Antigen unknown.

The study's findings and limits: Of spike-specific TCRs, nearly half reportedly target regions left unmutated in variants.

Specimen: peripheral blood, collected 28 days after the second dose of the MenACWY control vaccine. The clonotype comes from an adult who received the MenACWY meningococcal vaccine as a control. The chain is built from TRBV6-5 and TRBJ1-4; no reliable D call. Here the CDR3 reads CASSYSGERGEKLFF. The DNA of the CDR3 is TGTGCCAGCAGTTACTCCGGGGAGCGAGGGGAAAAACTGTTTTTT.